This TCR beta chain was identified during a study of beta chain features in type 1 diabetes. The whole isolated RNA underwent reverse transcription, so sequencing captured expressed TCRB transcripts. TCRdb keeps only in-frame clones here, not all; method: immunoSEQ multiplex PCR. The sample lists 250,000 to 350,000 clones, 9.5% to 11% occurring once. The length of the CDR3 is 14 residues. The V gene lost 5 bases and the J gene lost 1 base, with 11 bases spanning the gap. Germline CDR1 is MDHEN and CDR2 is SYDVKM. The sequencing sample was made of naive CD4+ T cells from blood. J is TRBJ1-1 and V is TRBV28, with D possibly TRBD1 on 6 matching bases. This TCR derives from a woman in her thirties in good health. CDR3 DNA: TGTGCCAGCAGTCCGGACAGTGCGAACACTGAAGCTTTCTTT. Protein: CASSPDSANTEAFF.